Shown below are 16 T cell receptor beta chains from a single sample sequenced in a study of shared clonotypes between healthy human individuals. The protocol was immunoSEQ multiplex PCR, while the TCRdb copy is restricted to in-frame clones and leaves out a portion. Of roughly 1,600,000 clones in the sample, 97% to 99% are singletons; the top ten hold 0.36%. Specimen: naive CD4+ T cells sorted from blood. As to subset: CD45RA+ positively selected. The source of these receptors is a young man in good health.

The chain carries TRBV18 and TRBJ1-2; D gene unclear. Looked up from germline, CDR1 is KGHSH and CDR2 is LQKENI. The CDR3 has 14 residues. The V and J ends lost 1 base and 6 bases respectively, with 12 bases between them. The CDR3 reads CASSPQKGAHGYTF. CDR3 DNA sequence: TGTGCCAGCTCACCACAGAAGGGTGCGCATGGCTACACCTTC.

This chain joins TRBV9 and TRBJ2-3, with 14 nucleotides matching TRBD2. Per the germline V gene, CDR1 is SGDLS and CDR2 is YYNGEE. The trim removed 4 bases at V and 9 bases at J, leaving 4 bases unmatched. The CDR3 is 14 residues long. The CDR3: CASSQGLAGVTQYF. CDR3 in DNA: TGTGCCAGCAGCCAGGGACTAGCGGGAGTAACGCAGTATTTT.

The chain uses TRBV28 and TRBJ2-5, with TRBD1 identical over 7 bases. V shed 6 bases, J shed 3 bases, and the junction held 4 bases outside the gene matches. The CDR3 is 13 amino acids. Germline V CDR1 and CDR2: MDHEN, SYDVKM. The CDR3 reads CASRDRRKETQYF. CDR3 in DNA: TGTGCCAGCAGGGACAGGAGAAAAGAGACCCAGTACTTC.

J is TRBJ1-4 and V is TRBV5-6; D is perhaps TRBD1 (6 bases). Germline V gives CDR1 SGHDT, CDR2 YYEEEE. There are 16 residues in the CDR3. V was trimmed by 0 bases and J by 8 bases, leaving 17 bases between them. CDR3 protein: CASSLGPGEDDEKLFF. The CDR3 bases are TGTGCCAGCAGCTTGGGGCCAGGGGAGGATGACGAAAAACTGTTTTTT.

A word on this clone: Other DNA sequences in this specimen translate into the identical CDR3. The J gene is TRBJ2-7, the V gene TRBV19, with D perhaps matching TRBD1 (6 bases). Germline CDR1 and CDR2: LNHDA and SQIVND (reference sequence). The germline V and J ends were trimmed by 8 bases and 3 bases, with 11 bases remaining between them. This CDR3 comprises 12 residues. This chain's CDR3 is CASSADSYEQYF. CDR3 nucleotides: TGTGCCAGTTCCGCGGACAGCTACGAGCAGTACTTC.

This chain joins TRBV11-3 and TRBJ2-6; D possibly corresponds to TRBD1 (6 bases). Per the germline V gene, CDR1 is SGHNT and CDR2 is YENEEA. This CDR3 is built from 14 residues. Trimming cost V 5 bases and J 2 bases, with 7 bases left between them. The CDR3: CASSQGPGANVLTF. In DNA form, the CDR3 reads TGTGCCAGCAGCCAGGGGCCTGGGGCCAACGTCCTGACTTTC.

The chain uses TRBV10-1 and TRBJ2-2; no definite D call. The CDR3 contains 12 residues. The V gene's germline CDR1 is WNHNN and CDR2 SYGVQD (reference sequence). Trimming pared 6 bases from V and 6 bases from J, leaving 8 bases between. CDR3 in amino acids: CASSDIPGELFF. CDR3 nucleotide sequence: TGCGCCAGCAGCGACATACCCGGGGAGCTGTTTTTT.

The chain uses TRBV7-7 and TRBJ2-1, with TRBD2 matching over 11 bases. Germline V lookup: CDR1 SSHAT, CDR2 FNYEAQ (reference sequence). The CDR3 runs 15 residues. The V segment lost 2 bases and the J segment 9 bases; nucleotides outside the gene matches: 6. CDR3 DNA: TGTGCCAGCAGCTTACTACTAGCGGGAGAGGGTGAGCAGTTCTTC. Amino acid sequence: CASSLLLAGEGEQFF.

The CDR3 region has the DNA TGTGCCAGCAGCCGGGGACAGGGGGCCTACGAGCAGTACTTC. It specifies CASSRGQGAYEQYF. The V gene is TRBV27, the J gene TRBJ2-7, with 11 positions matching TRBD1. The V gene's germline CDR1 is MNHEY and CDR2 SMNVEV (reference sequence). This CDR3 spans 14 amino acids. Trimming cost V 6 bases and J 2 bases; bases outside gene matches: 3.

The J gene is TRBJ2-3, the V gene TRBV25-1; perhaps D is TRBD1 or TRBD2 (5 bases each). Germline V gene lookup returns CDR1 MGHDK and CDR2 SYGVNS. The germline V and J ends were trimmed by 7 bases and 5 bases, with 13 bases remaining between them. The CDR3 consists of 13 residues. The DNA of the CDR3 is TGTGCCAGCACTGCTATGGGGGAAGATACGCAGTATTTT. This encodes CASTAMGEDTQYF. Together with reference TRBV25-1 and TRBJ2-3, the CDR3 gives the full variable domain: EADIYQTPRYLVIGTGKKITLECSQTMGHDKMYWYQQDPGMELHLIHYSYGVNSTEKGDLSSESTVSRIRTEHFPLTLESARPSHTSQYLCASTAMGEDTQYFGPGTRLTVL.

The CDR3 sequence is CASNPIQGSYEQYF. The DNA for the CDR3 is TGTGCCAGCAACCCAATACAGGGCTCCTACGAGCAGTACTTC. The chain employs TRBV6-5 and TRBJ2-7; TRBD1 is a possible D gene (6 bases). This CDR3 region has 14 residues. Deletions cut 7 bases from V and 0 bases from J, with 13 bases between. Germline V gene sequence: CDR1 MNHEY, CDR2 SVGAGI.

In regard to this clone: At one end the junction does not follow the germline gene, possibly because of a read error. The same CDR3 is also encoded by other DNA sequences in this sample. The chain employs TRBV11-2 and TRBJ2-7; the D gene is possibly TRBD2 (5 bases). The CDR3 length is 13 residues. Germline V gene lookup returns CDR1 SGHAT and CDR2 FQNNGV. CDR3 DNA: TGCGCCAGCAGCTTAGCGCCGTGGGCGGGGCAGTACTTC. Encoded protein: CASSLAPWAGQYF.

CDR3: CASSLAKTGADTQYF. The CDR3 DNA follows: TGTGCCAGCAGCTTGGCCAAGACAGGAGCAGATACGCAGTATTTT. The chain links TRBV5-4 to TRBJ2-3, with D perhaps TRBD1 (6 bases). The CDR3 is made up of 15 amino acids. Germline V gives CDR1 SGHNT, CDR2 YYREEE (reference sequence). The germline V and J ends were trimmed by 0 bases and 4 bases, with 12 bases remaining between them.

A single count supports this clone. V usage is TRBV18 and J usage is TRBJ2-1, with D tentatively TRBD2 (5 bases). From germline, CDR1 is KGHSH and CDR2 LQKENI. V was shortened by 2 bases and J by 2 bases, with 10 bases between the two germline ends. The CDR3 is 15 amino acids. Here the CDR3 reads CASSPETNPYNEQFF. In DNA, the CDR3 is TGTGCCAGCTCACCAGAGACTAATCCCTACAATGAGCAGTTCTTC.

This sequence joins TRBV27 and TRBJ2-5; TRBD2 matches 9 bases. Germline V gene lookup returns CDR1 MNHEY and CDR2 SMNVEV (reference sequence). This CDR3 is 15 amino acids long. With 10 bases clipped from V and 5 bases from J, the junction kept 14 bases outside the gene matches. CDR3 sequence (DNA): TGTGCCACCACGAATAGCGGGAGTGGCAAGGAGACCCAGTACTTC. This gives the protein CATTNSGSGKETQYF.

V gene TRBV6-5 combines with J gene TRBJ2-1; the D is unclear. The germline V gene has CDR1 MNHEY and CDR2 SVGAGI. The V end lost 7 bases, the J end lost 0 bases, and 13 bases lay between the germline ends. The CDR3 covers 15 residues. The CDR3 DNA is TGTGCCAGCACCATCTACCTCGGCTCCTACAATGAGCAGTTCTTC. The encoded protein is CASTIYLGSYNEQFF.